A selection of T cell receptor beta chains follows, all from one sample in a study of blood T cell repertoires in COVID-19. Data came from immunoSEQ multiplex PCR; TCRdb stores just in-frame clones and leaves some out. This sample yields about 470,000 clones, of which 75% to 90% are seen a single time; around 0.64% belongs to the top ten. Source material: PBMCs or T cells enriched from blood (not recorded which). Receptors were obtained from a woman aged 18-29 years who had recovered from COVID-19. Both conserved end residues are part of each CDR3. Fields, in order: J gene, CDR3 length, D gene, V gene, clone size, CDR3 protein, CDR3 DNA. A D gene is named only where the DNA matches it firmly. Clone size is given for some rows only: seen once, a few or many times, or a class if the clone is expanded.

j_call: TRBJ2-6
cdr3_length: 15
d_call: TRBD2
v_call: TRBV5-1
clone_size: once
cdr3_aa: CASSFSGTGANVLTF
cdr3_nt: TGCGCCAGCAGCTTTAGCGGGACTGGGGCCAACGTCCTGACTTTC

j_call: TRBJ2-5
cdr3_length: 15
d_call: TRBD1
v_call: TRBV5-4
clone_size: few
cdr3_aa: CASSWPGQGEETQYF
cdr3_nt: TGTGCCAGCAGCTGGCCGGGACAGGGAGAAGAGACCCAGTACTTC

j_call: TRBJ2-7
cdr3_length: 14
d_call: TRBD1
v_call: TRBV5-1
clone_size: NA
cdr3_aa: CASSLGDRGYEQYF
cdr3_nt: TGCGCCAGCAGCTTGGGGGACAGGGGCTACGAGCAGTACTTC

j_call: TRBJ1-4
cdr3_length: 14
d_call: NA
v_call: TRBV7-2
clone_size: once
cdr3_aa: CASSLGGFNEKLFF
cdr3_nt: TGTGCCAGCAGCTTAGGCGGGTTTAATGAAAAACTGTTTTTT

j_call: TRBJ2-5
cdr3_length: 15
d_call: TRBD2
v_call: TRBV5-6
clone_size: once
cdr3_aa: CASSFGLAGQETQYF
cdr3_nt: TGTGCCAGCAGCTTTGGACTAGCGGGCCAAGAGACCCAGTACTTC

j_call: TRBJ1-4
cdr3_length: 13
d_call: NA
v_call: TRBV12-3/TRBV12-4
clone_size: few
cdr3_aa: CASSVRTYEKLFF
cdr3_nt: TGTGCCAGCAGTGTTCGGACATATGAAAAACTGTTTTTT

j_call: TRBJ1-2
cdr3_length: 13
d_call: NA
v_call: TRBV7-9
clone_size: NA
cdr3_aa: CASSAGGNYGYTF
cdr3_nt: TGTGCCAGCAGCGCCGGGGGTAACTATGGCTACACCTTC

j_call: TRBJ1-4
cdr3_length: 13
d_call: NA
v_call: TRBV11-2
clone_size: many
cdr3_aa: CASSLVGGEKLFF
cdr3_nt: TGTGCCAGCAGCTTAGTTGGGGGCGAAAAACTGTTTTTT

j_call: TRBJ1-1
cdr3_length: 16
d_call: NA
v_call: TRBV4-1
clone_size: NA
cdr3_aa: CASSQDEAGMNTEAFF
cdr3_nt: TGCGCCAGCAGCCAAGATGAAGCGGGGATGAACACTGAAGCTTTCTTT

j_call: TRBJ2-1
cdr3_length: 16
d_call: TRBD2
v_call: TRBV14
clone_size: NA
cdr3_aa: CASSPRTSGVYNEQFF
cdr3_nt: TGTGCCAGCAGCCCTCGGACTAGCGGGGTTTACAATGAGCAGTTCTTC

j_call: TRBJ2-2
cdr3_length: 15
d_call: NA
v_call: TRBV18
clone_size: NA
cdr3_aa: CASSPLGTSTGELFF
cdr3_nt: TGTGCCAGCTCACCTCTCGGGACATCCACCGGGGAGCTGTTTTTT

j_call: TRBJ2-5
cdr3_length: 14
d_call: TRBD1
v_call: TRBV30
clone_size: NA
cdr3_aa: CAWSRDRGQETQYF
cdr3_nt: TGTGCCTGGAGCCGGGACAGGGGGCAAGAGACCCAGTACTTC

j_call: TRBJ2-3
cdr3_length: 15
d_call: TRBD1
v_call: TRBV5-4
clone_size: NA
cdr3_aa: CASSSPTGGYDTQYF
cdr3_nt: TGTGCCAGCAGCTCGCCCACAGGGGGGTATGATACGCAGTATTTT

j_call: TRBJ1-5
cdr3_length: 16
d_call: NA
v_call: TRBV18
clone_size: once
cdr3_aa: CASSPTSGYGNQPQHF
cdr3_nt: TGTGCCAGCTCACCAACATCGGGGTATGGCAATCAGCCCCAGCATTTT

j_call: TRBJ2-7
cdr3_length: 15
d_call: NA
v_call: TRBV11-2
clone_size: NA
cdr3_aa: CASSLRQSHSYEQYF
cdr3_nt: TGTGCCAGCAGCTTAAGACAGAGCCATTCCTACGAGCAGTACTTC

j_call: TRBJ2-3
cdr3_length: 14
d_call: NA
v_call: TRBV5-6
clone_size: NA
cdr3_aa: CASSLGGGTDTQYF
cdr3_nt: TGTGCCAGCAGCTTGGGCGGCGGCACAGATACGCAGTATTTT

j_call: TRBJ2-3
cdr3_length: 13
d_call: NA
v_call: TRBV12-3/TRBV12-4
clone_size: NA
cdr3_aa: CASSSQSTDTQYF
cdr3_nt: TGTGCCAGCAGTTCACAAAGCACAGATACGCAGTATTTT

j_call: TRBJ2-2
cdr3_length: 18
d_call: NA
v_call: TRBV5-5
clone_size: few
cdr3_aa: CASSLEVGGTANTGELFF
cdr3_nt: TGTGCCAGCAGCTTGGAGGTCGGAGGGACAGCGAACACCGGGGAGCTGTTTTTT

j_call: TRBJ2-5
cdr3_length: 14
d_call: TRBD2
v_call: TRBV2
clone_size: NA
cdr3_aa: CASMGTTPRETQYF
cdr3_nt: TGTGCCAGCATGGGGACTACCCCCCGGGAGACCCAGTACTTC

j_call: TRBJ2-5
cdr3_length: 15
d_call: TRBD2
v_call: TRBV4-1
clone_size: NA
cdr3_aa: CASGTSGGAIETQYF
cdr3_nt: TGCGCCAGCGGGACTAGCGGGGGGGCCATCGAGACCCAGTACTTC

j_call: TRBJ2-5
cdr3_length: 16
d_call: TRBD2
v_call: TRBV2
clone_size: NA
cdr3_aa: CASSDRASGGQETQYF
cdr3_nt: TGTGCCAGCAGTGACCGGGCTAGCGGGGGGCAGGAGACCCAGTACTTC

j_call: TRBJ1-2
cdr3_length: 15
d_call: NA
v_call: TRBV15
clone_size: NA
cdr3_aa: CATSRDYQLADGYTF
cdr3_nt: TGTGCCACCAGCCGAGACTACCAACTGGCGGATGGCTACACCTTC

j_call: TRBJ2-1
cdr3_length: 17
d_call: NA
v_call: TRBV12-2
clone_size: NA
cdr3_aa: CASHRPPSGGPYNEQFF
cdr3_nt: TGTGCAAGTCACCGTCCTCCTAGCGGGGGACCCTACAATGAGCAGTTCTTC

j_call: TRBJ1-1
cdr3_length: 13
d_call: NA
v_call: TRBV27
clone_size: NA
cdr3_aa: CASSLWEGTEAFF
cdr3_nt: TGTGCCAGCAGTTTGTGGGAGGGCACTGAAGCTTTCTTT

j_call: TRBJ2-7
cdr3_length: 12
d_call: TRBD2
v_call: TRBV29-1
clone_size: few
cdr3_aa: CSVEATSDEQYF
cdr3_nt: TGCAGCGTTGAAGCCACTAGCGACGAGCAGTACTTC

j_call: TRBJ1-2
cdr3_length: 13
d_call: NA
v_call: TRBV3-1/TRBV3-2
clone_size: NA
cdr3_aa: CASSRRGNYGYTF
cdr3_nt: TGTGCCAGCAGCCGACGGGGGAACTATGGCTACACCTTC

j_call: TRBJ1-2
cdr3_length: 12
d_call: NA
v_call: TRBV15
clone_size: NA
cdr3_aa: CATSRDEVGYTF
cdr3_nt: TGTGCCACCAGCAGAGATGAGGTTGGCTACACCTTC

j_call: TRBJ1-1
cdr3_length: 20
d_call: TRBD1
v_call: TRBV27
clone_size: NA
cdr3_aa: CASSLSWGALPGQGKTEAFF
cdr3_nt: TGTGCCAGCAGTTTATCGTGGGGGGCATTACCGGGACAGGGGAAGACTGAAGCTTTCTTT